The present entry profiles one T cell receptor (beta chain) with its context. The data belong to a study of T-cell reconstitution after alpha-beta-depleted transplantation in children. Preparation of the TCRbeta library was carried out with unique molecular identifiers. TCRdb called the PCR reads again in MiXCR, with one record for every CDR3 protein. The data hold approximately 270,000 distinct CDR3 sequences, with more than 8% observed a single time. This CDR3 is 15 amino acids long. V was shortened by 5 bases and J by 5 bases, with 19 bases between the two germline ends. The origin of this receptor is a human donor who donated a stem cell graft to a child with SCID. The rearrangement uses TRBV12-3 or TRBV12-4 and TRBJ2-7, with D tentatively TRBD1 or TRBD2 (6 bases each). The material was PBMCs from the stem cell graft donor, obtained from the stem cell graft. Here the CDR3 reads CASSRLGGRNDEQYF. For the CDR3, the DNA is TGTGCCAGCAGTCGCCTCGGGGGCAGGAACGACGAGCAGTACTTC.